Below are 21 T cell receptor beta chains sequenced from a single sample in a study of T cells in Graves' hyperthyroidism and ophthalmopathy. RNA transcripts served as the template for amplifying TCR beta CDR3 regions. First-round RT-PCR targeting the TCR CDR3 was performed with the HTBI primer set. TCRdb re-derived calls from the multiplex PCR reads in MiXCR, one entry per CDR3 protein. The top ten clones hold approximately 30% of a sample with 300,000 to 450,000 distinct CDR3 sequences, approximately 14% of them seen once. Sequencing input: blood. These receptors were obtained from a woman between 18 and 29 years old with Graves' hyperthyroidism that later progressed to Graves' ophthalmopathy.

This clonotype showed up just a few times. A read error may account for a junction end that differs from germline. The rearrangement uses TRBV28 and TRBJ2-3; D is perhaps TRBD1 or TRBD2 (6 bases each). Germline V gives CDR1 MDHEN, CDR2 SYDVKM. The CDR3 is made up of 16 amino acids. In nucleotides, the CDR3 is TGTGCCAGCAGTTTATTAGGGGGGTCTAACACAGATACGCAGTGTTTT. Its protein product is CASSLLGGSNTDTQCF.

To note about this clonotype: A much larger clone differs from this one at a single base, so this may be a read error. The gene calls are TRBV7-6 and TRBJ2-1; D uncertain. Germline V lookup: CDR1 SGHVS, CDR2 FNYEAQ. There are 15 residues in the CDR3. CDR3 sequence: CASSLEGVSYNERFF. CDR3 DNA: TGTGCCAGCAGCTTAGAGGGCGTCTCCTACAATGAGCGGTTCTTC.

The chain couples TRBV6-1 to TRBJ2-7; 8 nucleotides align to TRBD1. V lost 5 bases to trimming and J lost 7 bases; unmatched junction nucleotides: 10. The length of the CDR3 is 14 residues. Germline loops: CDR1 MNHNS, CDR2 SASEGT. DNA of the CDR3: TGTGCCAGCAGTCCTATCGCCAGGGACAGGGAGCAGTACTTC. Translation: CASSPIARDREQYF.

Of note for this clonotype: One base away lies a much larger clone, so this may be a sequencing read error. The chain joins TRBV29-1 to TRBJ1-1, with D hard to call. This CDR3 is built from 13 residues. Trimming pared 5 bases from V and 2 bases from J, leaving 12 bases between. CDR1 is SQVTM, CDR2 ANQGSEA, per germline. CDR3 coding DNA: TGCAGCGTTAAAAGGCAGTTAAACACTGAAGCTTTCTTT. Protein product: CSVKRQLNTEAFF.

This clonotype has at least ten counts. CDR3 residues: CASSPGVHNEQFF. CDR3 nucleotide sequence: TGTGCCAGCTCACCAGGCGTCCACAATGAGCAGTTCTTC. The chain couples TRBV18 to TRBJ2-1, with unresolved D. Trimming took 2 bases from V and 5 from J, leaving 7 bases between them. The CDR3 runs 13 residues. Per the germline V gene, CDR1 is KGHSH and CDR2 is LQKENI.

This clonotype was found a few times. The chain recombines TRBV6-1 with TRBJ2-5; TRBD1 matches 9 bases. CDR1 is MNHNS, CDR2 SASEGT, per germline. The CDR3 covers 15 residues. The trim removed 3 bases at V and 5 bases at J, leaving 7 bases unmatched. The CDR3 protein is CASSEPGQGWETQYF. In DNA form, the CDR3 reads TGTGCCAGCAGTGAGCCGGGACAGGGCTGGGAGACCCAGTACTTC.

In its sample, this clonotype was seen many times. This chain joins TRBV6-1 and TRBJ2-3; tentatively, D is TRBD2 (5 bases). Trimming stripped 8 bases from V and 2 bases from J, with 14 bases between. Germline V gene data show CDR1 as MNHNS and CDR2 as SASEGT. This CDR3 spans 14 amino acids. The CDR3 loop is CASQDLRITDTQYF. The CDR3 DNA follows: TGTGCCAGCCAGGACTTACGGATCACAGATACGCAGTATTTT.

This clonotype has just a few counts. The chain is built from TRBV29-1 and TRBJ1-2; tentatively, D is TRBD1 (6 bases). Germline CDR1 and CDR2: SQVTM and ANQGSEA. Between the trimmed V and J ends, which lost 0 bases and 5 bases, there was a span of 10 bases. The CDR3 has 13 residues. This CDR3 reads CSVEDRQGYGYTF. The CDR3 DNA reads TGCAGCGTTGAAGATCGGCAGGGGTATGGCTACACCTTC.

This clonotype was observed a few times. CDR3 sequence reads: CASTNGTVDYGYTF. DNA for the CDR3: TGTGCCAGCACCAACGGGACAGTCGACTATGGCTACACCTTC. The chain employs TRBV6-1 and TRBJ1-2; 7 nucleotides match TRBD1. Trimming at V came to 7 bases and at J to 3 bases, leaving 8 bases not matched to a gene. The CDR3 has 14 residues. Germline CDR1 and CDR2: MNHNS and SASEGT.

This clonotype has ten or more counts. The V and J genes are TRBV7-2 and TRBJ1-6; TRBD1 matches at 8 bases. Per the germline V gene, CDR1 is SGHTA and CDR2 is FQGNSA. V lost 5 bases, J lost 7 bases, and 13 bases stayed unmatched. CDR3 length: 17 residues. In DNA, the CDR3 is TGTGCCAGCAGCCATACAGGGGGGGGGTATGGGAATTCACCCCTCCACTTT. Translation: CASSHTGGGYGNSPLHF.

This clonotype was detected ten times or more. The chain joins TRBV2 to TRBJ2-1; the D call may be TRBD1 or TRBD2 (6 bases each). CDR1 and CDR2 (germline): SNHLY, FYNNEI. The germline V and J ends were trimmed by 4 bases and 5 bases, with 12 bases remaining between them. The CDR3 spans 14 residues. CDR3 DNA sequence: TGTGCCAGCAGTGGTGGGGGGACACACAATGAGCAGTTCTTC. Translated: CASSGGGTHNEQFF.

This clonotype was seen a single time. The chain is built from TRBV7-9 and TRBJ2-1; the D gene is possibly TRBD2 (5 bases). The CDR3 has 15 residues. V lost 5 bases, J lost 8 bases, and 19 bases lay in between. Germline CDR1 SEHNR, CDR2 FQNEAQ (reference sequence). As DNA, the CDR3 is TGTGCCAGCAGCCCAACCTCGTGGGAGCACCATGAGCAGTTCTTC. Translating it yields CASSPTSWEHHEQFF.

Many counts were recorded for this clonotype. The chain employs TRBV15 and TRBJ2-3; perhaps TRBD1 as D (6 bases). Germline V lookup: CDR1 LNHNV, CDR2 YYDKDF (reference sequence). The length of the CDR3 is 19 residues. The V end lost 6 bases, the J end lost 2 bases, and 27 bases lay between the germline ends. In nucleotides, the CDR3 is TGTGCCACCAGGGGCGTGGGCAGGGGCATCTTGTGGGACACAGATACGCAGTATTTT. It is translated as CATRGVGRGILWDTDTQYF. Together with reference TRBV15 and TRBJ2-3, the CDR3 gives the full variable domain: DAMVIQNPRYQVTQFGKPVTLSCSQTLNHNVMYWYQQKSSQAPKLLFHYYDKDFNNEADTPDNFQSRRPNTSFCFLDIRSPGLGDTAMYLCATRGVGRGILWDTDTQYFGPGTRLTVL.

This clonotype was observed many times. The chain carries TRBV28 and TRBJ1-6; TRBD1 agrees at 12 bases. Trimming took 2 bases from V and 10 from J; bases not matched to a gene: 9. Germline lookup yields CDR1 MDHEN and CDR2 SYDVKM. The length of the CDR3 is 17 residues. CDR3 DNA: TGTGCCAGCAGTTTAAACTCCGGGACAGGGGGCCGATCACCCCTCCACTTT. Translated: CASSLNSGTGGRSPLHF.

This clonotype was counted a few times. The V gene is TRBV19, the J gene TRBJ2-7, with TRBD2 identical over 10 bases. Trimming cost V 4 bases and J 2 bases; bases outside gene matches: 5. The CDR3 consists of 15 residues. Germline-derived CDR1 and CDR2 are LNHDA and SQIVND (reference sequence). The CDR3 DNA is TGTGCCAGTAGTACTACTAGCGGGGCTACCTACGAGCAGTACTTC. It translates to CASSTTSGATYEQYF.

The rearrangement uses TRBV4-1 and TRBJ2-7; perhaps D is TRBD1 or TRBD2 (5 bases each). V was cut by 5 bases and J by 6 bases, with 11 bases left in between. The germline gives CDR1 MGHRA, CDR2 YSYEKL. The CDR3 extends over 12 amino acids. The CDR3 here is CASSEGTTEQYF. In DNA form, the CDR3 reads TGCGCCAGCAGCGAGGGGACCACCGAGCAGTACTTC.

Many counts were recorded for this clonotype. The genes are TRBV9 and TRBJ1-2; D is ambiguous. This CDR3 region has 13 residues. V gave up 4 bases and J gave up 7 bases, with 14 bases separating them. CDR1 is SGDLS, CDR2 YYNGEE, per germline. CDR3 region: CASSPEDIFGYTF. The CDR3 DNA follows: TGTGCCAGCAGCCCGGAAGACATCTTTGGCTACACCTTC.

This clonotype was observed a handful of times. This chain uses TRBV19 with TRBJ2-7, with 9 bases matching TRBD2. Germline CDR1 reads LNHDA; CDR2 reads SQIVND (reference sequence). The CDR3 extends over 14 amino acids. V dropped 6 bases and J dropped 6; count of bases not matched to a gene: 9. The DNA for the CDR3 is TGTGCCAGTAGGATGTTAGCGGGAGCTGGCGAGCAGTACTTC. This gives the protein CASRMLAGAGEQYF.

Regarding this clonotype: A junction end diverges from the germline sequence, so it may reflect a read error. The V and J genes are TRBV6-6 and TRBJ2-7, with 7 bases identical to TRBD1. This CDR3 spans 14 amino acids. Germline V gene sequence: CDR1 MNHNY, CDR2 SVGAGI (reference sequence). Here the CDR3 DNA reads TGTGCCGGCAGTTACTCGGGACAGTCCTACGAGCAGTACTTC. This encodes CAGSYSGQSYEQYF.

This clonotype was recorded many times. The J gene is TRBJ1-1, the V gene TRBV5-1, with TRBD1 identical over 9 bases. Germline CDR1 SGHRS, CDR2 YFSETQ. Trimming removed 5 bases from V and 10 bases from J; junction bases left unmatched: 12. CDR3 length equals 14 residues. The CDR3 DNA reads TGCGCCAGCAGTTCACAGGGGGCGATCCAATCAGCTTTCTTT. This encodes CASSSQGAIQSAFF.

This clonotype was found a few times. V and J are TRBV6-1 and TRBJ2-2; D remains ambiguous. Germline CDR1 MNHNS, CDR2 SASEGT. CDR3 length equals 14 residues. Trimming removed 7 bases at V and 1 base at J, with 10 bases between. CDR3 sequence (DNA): TGTGCCAGCACGATCCGGGTGAACACCGGGGAGCTGTTTTTT. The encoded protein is CASTIRVNTGELFF.